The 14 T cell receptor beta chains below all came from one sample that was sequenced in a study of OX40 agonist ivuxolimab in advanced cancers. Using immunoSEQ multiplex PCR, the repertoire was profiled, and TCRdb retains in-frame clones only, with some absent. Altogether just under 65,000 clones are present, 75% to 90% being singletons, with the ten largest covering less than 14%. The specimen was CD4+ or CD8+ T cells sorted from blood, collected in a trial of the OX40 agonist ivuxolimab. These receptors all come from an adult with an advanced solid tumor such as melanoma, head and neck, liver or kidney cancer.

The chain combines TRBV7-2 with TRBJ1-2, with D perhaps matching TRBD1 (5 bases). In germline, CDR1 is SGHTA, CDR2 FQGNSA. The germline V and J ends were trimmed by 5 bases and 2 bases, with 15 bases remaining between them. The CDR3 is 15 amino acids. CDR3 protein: CASSPTTTENYGYTF. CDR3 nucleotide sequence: TGTGCCAGCAGCCCTACTACGACAGAGAACTATGGCTACACCTTC.

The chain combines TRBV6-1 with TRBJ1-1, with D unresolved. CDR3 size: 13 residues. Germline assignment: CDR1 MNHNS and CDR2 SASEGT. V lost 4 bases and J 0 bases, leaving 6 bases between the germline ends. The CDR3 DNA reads TGTGCCAGCAGTGTGGGGATGAACACTGAAGCTTTCTTT. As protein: CASSVGMNTEAFF.

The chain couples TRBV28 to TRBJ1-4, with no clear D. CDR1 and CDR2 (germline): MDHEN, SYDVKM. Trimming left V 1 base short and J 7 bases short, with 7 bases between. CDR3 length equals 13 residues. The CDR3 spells CASSLLGVEKLFF. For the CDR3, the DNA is TGTGCCAGCAGTTTATTGGGAGTTGAAAAACTGTTTTTT. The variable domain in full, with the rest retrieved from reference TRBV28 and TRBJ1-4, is DVKVTQSSRYLVKRTGEKVFLECVQDMDHENMFWYRQDPGLGLRLIYFSYDVKMKEKGDIPEGYSVSREKKERFSLILESASTNQTSMYLCASSLLGVEKLFFGSGTQLSVL.

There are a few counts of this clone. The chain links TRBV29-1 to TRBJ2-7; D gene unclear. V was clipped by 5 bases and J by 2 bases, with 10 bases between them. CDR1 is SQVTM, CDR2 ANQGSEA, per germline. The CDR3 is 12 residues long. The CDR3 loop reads CSVWAETYEQYF. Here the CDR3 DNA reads TGCAGCGTTTGGGCAGAAACCTACGAGCAGTACTTC.

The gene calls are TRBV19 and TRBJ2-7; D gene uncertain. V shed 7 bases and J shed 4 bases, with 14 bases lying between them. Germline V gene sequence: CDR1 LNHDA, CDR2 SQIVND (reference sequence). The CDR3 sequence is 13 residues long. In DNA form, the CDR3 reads TGTGCCAGTACCCTAGGACGTAATTACGAGCAGTACTTC. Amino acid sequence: CASTLGRNYEQYF.

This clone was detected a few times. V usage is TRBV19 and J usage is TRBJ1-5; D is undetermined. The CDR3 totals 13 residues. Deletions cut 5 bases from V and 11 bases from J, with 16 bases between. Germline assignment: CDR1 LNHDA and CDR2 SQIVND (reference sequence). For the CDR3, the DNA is TGTGCCAGTAGTCCCAACCCATTCAAGGCCCAGCATTTT. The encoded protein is CASSPNPFKAQHF.

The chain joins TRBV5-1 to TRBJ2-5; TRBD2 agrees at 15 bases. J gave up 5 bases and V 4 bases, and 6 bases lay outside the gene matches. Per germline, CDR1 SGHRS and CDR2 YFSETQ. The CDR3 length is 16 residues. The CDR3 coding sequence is TGCGCCAGCAGCCGCGGACTAGCGGGGGGGCGGGAGACCCAGTACTTC. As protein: CASSRGLAGGRETQYF.

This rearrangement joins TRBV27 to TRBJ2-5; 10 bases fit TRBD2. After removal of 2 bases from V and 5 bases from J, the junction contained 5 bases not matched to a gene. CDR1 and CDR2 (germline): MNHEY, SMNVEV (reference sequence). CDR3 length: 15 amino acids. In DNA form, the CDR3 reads TGTGCCAGCAGTTTAAAGCGGGGGGGCACTGAGACCCAGTACTTC. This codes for CASSLKRGGTETQYF.

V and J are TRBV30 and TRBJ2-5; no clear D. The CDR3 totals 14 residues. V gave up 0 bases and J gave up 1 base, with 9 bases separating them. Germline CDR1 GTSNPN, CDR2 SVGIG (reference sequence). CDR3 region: CAWSVSQPQETQYF. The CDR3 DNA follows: TGTGCCTGGAGTGTAAGTCAGCCCCAAGAGACCCAGTACTTC.

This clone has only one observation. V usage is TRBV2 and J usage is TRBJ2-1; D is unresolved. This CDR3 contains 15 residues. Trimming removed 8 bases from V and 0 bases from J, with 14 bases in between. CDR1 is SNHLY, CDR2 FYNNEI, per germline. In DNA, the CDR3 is TGTGCCAGCTCCCGGACGATGAGCTCCTACAATGAGCAGTTCTTC. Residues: CASSRTMSSYNEQFF.

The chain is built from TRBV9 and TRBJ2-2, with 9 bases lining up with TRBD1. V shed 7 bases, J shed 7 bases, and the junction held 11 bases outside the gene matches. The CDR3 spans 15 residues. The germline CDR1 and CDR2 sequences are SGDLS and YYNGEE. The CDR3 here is CASFPGQGNIGELFF. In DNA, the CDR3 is TGTGCCAGCTTCCCGGGACAGGGCAATATCGGGGAGCTGTTTTTT.

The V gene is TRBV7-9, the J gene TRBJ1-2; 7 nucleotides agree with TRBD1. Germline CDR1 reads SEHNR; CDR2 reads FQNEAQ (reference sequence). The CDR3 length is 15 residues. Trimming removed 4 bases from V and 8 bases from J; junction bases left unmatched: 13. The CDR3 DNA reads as TGTGCCAGCAGCTCCTGGAGACAGGGCTTCCTCGGCTACACCTTC. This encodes CASSSWRQGFLGYTF.

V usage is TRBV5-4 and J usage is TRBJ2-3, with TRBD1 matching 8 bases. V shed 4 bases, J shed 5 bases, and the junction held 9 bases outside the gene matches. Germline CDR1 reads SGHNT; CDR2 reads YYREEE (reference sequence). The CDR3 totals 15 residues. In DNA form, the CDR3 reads TGTGCCAGCAGCCCGACAGGGGAATTTATAGATACGCAGTATTTT. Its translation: CASSPTGEFIDTQYF. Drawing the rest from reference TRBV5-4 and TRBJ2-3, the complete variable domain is ETGVTQSPTHLIKTRGQQVTLRCSSQSGHNTVSWYQQALGQGPQFIFQYYREEENGRGNFPPRFSGLQFPNYSSELNVNALELDDSALYLCASSPTGEFIDTQYFGPGTRLTVL.

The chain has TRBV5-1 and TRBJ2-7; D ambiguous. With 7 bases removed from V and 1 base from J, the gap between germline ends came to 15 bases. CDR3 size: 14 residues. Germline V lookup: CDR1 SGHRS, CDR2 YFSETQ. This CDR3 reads CASQALTGSYEQYF. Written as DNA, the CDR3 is TGCGCCAGCCAAGCCCTGACTGGTTCCTACGAGCAGTACTTC.